This is a list of T cell receptor beta chains from one sample in a study of T-cell memory formation after mild COVID-19. TCRdb reprocessed the 5' RACE reads with MiXCR, giving one entry per CDR3 protein. The sample has roughly 400,000 distinct CDR3 sequences; more than 15% are singletons. Material: PBMCs or a T cell subset sorted from them (not recorded which). These receptors were obtained from a man aged 18 to 30 who had mild COVID-19 (a few samples of this study predate the infection). Cell type and time point are not known. CDR3s include the opening cysteine and the closing phenylalanine or tryptophan. The order of the fields is clone size, J gene, V gene, D gene, CDR3 DNA, CDR3 protein. The D gene is left open where the match is weak. Clone sizes are given selectively: once, few, many, or a class where the clone is expanded.

>few|TRBJ1-1|TRBV29-1|-
TGCAGCGTTGTTACGGCCCTGAACACTGAAGCTTTCTTT
CSVVTALNTEAFF
>few|TRBJ1-6|TRBV7-2|-
TGTGCCAGCAACCTGGCACAGGGCTATAATTCACCCCTCCACTTT
CASNLAQGYNSPLHF
>many|TRBJ2-1|TRBV6-4|TRBD1
TGTGCCAGCAGTGACGGCCCCGGGACAGGGGGCGAAAAGGATGAGCAGTTCTTC
CASSDGPGTGGEKDEQFF
>-|TRBJ1-2|TRBV6-6|-
TGTGCCAGCAGTACATCAGGGGTCTATGGCTACACCTTC
CASSTSGVYGYTF
>many|TRBJ2-5|TRBV19|-
TGTGCCAGCAGTATCAGGGGAGAGACCCAGTACTTC
CASSIRGETQYF
>few|TRBJ2-7|TRBV18|-
TGTGCCAGCTCATCCCCGACTAGTTCCTACGAGCAGTACTTC
CASSSPTSSYEQYF
>few|TRBJ2-2|TRBV5-1|-
TGCGCCAGCAGCTTGGACAGACGCACCGGGGAGCTGTTTTTT
CASSLDRRTGELFF
>few|TRBJ1-2|TRBV6-2/TRBV6-3|TRBD1
TGTGCCAGCAGCCGCCGGGACAGGCCATCGGGCTATGGCTACACCTTC
CASSRRDRPSGYGYTF
>-|TRBJ2-3|TRBV5-1|-
TGCGCCAGCAGCTTGGCCGTGGCAGCAGATACGCAGTATTTT
CASSLAVAADTQYF
>few|TRBJ2-3|TRBV29-1|TRBD2
TGCAGCGTTGCCGGGGGGGCAGCACGCACAGATACGCAGTATTTT
CSVAGGAARTDTQYF
>-|TRBJ1-1|TRBV6-6|-
TGTGCCAGCAGGCTAGGCGCCGCGGGTACTGAAGCTTTCTTT
CASRLGAAGTEAFF
>many|TRBJ2-1|TRBV7-9|-
TGTGCCAGCAGCTTAGCGCGGGATGAGCAGTTCTTC
CASSLARDEQFF
>-|TRBJ2-7|TRBV29-1|TRBD1
TGCAGCGTTGGAGGACAGGGGATCCACGAGCAGTACTTC
CSVGGQGIHEQYF
>few|TRBJ2-1|TRBV20-1|TRBD2
TGCAGTGGTAGCGGGGGGGCCGGAGAGCAGTTCTTC
CSGSGGAGEQFF
>once|TRBJ1-1|TRBV2|TRBD1
TGTGCCACCGCCGGGACAGGGGGAATGAGCGCTGAAGCTTTCTTT
CATAGTGGMSAEAFF
>few|TRBJ2-2|TRBV9|TRBD1
TGTGCCAGCAGCGCACACCCTCTCCGGGACAGGGGGCCCGGGGAGCTGTTTTTT
CASSAHPLRDRGPGELFF
>few|TRBJ2-2|TRBV27|TRBD2
TGTGCCAGCAGGCTCGCGGGGGGGAACACCGGGGAGCTGTTTTTT
CASRLAGGNTGELFF
>few|TRBJ2-5|TRBV7-9|TRBD2
TGTGCCAGCAGCCCCCAAAGCGGGGGCGAGGAGACCCAGTACTTC
CASSPQSGGEETQYF
>-|TRBJ1-2|TRBV6-6|TRBD1
TGTGCCAGCAGTTACTCACTACAGGGGCCGGGCTATGGCTACACCTTC
CASSYSLQGPGYGYTF
>-|TRBJ2-5|TRBV6-2/TRBV6-3|TRBD2
TGTGCCAGCAGTCAACGACTAGCGGGGACCCCCCAAGAGACCCAGTACTTC
CASSQRLAGTPQETQYF
>many|TRBJ2-5|TRBV27|-
TGTGCCAGCAAATCAGGGGGGCAGGAGACCCAGTACTTC
CASKSGGQETQYF
>-|TRBJ1-6|TRBV20-1|TRBD1
TGCAGTGCTCCACAGGGGAATTCACCCCTCCACTTT
CSAPQGNSPLHF
>few|TRBJ1-5|TRBV7-3|-
TGTGCCAGCAGTCTCGACAGGAATCAGCCCCAGCATTTT
CASSLDRNQPQHF
>many|TRBJ2-4|TRBV4-2|-
TGTGCCAGCAGCCAAGATGTTGGGAAAGCCAAAAACATTCAGTACTTC
CASSQDVGKAKNIQYF
>few|TRBJ2-7|TRBV5-4|TRBD1
TGTGCCAGCAGCTTGGAACAGGGGGACTACGAGCAGTACTTC
CASSLEQGDYEQYF
>-|TRBJ1-2|TRBV5-6|-
TGTGCCAGCAGCTTTAGGGGGGCGAGCTATGGCTACACCTTC
CASSFRGASYGYTF
>many|TRBJ2-7|TRBV25-1|-
TGTGCCAGCAGTGAAGTTCGGGATGGCCTCTACGAGCAGTACTTC
CASSEVRDGLYEQYF
>-|TRBJ2-3|TRBV6-5|TRBD1
TGTGCCAGCAGTCCCTGGGACAGGGGGACGGATACGCAGTATTTT
CASSPWDRGTDTQYF
>few|TRBJ2-7|TRBV5-1|TRBD1
TGCGCCAGCACGCGAGGGGGCGGTTACGAGCAGTACTTC
CASTRGGGYEQYF
>-|TRBJ2-3|TRBV12-3/TRBV12-4|TRBD1
TGTGCCAGCAGTTCCTTACAGGGGGCTGGCGATACGCAGTATTTT
CASSSLQGAGDTQYF
>-|TRBJ2-3|TRBV5-1|TRBD2
TGCGCCAGCAGCTTTAACAAGCGGGGCCTCAGCACAGATACGCAGTATTTT
CASSFNKRGLSTDTQYF
>few|TRBJ2-5|TRBV6-5|-
TGTGCCAGCAGTTACTCGATTTCTAGGGATGAGACCCAGTACTTC
CASSYSISRDETQYF
>-|TRBJ2-7|TRBV20-1|TRBD2
TGCAGTGCAAGCCCTAGCGGGGGGAACTACGAGCAGTACTTC
CSASPSGGNYEQYF
>-|TRBJ1-3|TRBV4-3|-
TGCGCCAGCAGCCAAGGGCTCAGGGTGCTCTCTGGAAACACCATATATTTT
CASSQGLRVLSGNTIYF
>-|TRBJ2-2|TRBV24-1|TRBD1
TGTGCCACCAGTGACAGAGGGACAGGGACAATCACCGGGGAGCTGTTTTTT
CATSDRGTGTITGELFF
>-|TRBJ2-7|TRBV5-1|-
TGCGCCAGCAGCTTGATTGCAGGGCAGGCCTACGAGCAGTACTTC
CASSLIAGQAYEQYF
>many|TRBJ2-1|TRBV7-9|TRBD2
TGTGCCAGCGGAGGACTAGCGGGGCCCTCGGGTGAGCAGTTCTTC
CASGGLAGPSGEQFF
>few|TRBJ1-5|TRBV7-8|-
TGTGCCAGCAGCTTAATTAGGGGTACCGGCAATCAGCCCCAGCATTTT
CASSLIRGTGNQPQHF
>few|TRBJ2-1|TRBV7-2|-
TGTGCCAGCAGCTTATCCGGAACAGGGCGTAATGAGCAGTTCTTC
CASSLSGTGRNEQFF
>few|TRBJ2-5|TRBV5-1|TRBD2
TGCGCCAGCAGCCCGTCGGGAGGGAATGTAGAGACCCAGTACTTC
CASSPSGGNVETQYF
>few|TRBJ2-5|TRBV2|-
TGTGCCAGCAGCGCTTGGGGAGGCGAAGAGACCCAGTACTTC
CASSAWGGEETQYF
>many|TRBJ1-1|TRBV2|TRBD1
TGTGCCAGCAGTGACCGGACAGGGCTGAACACTGAAGCTTTCTTT
CASSDRTGLNTEAFF
>-|TRBJ2-1|TRBV7-3|-
TGTGCCAGCAGCCCACGAGGGACGGTTAGCAATGAGCAGTTCTTC
CASSPRGTVSNEQFF
>-|TRBJ2-6|TRBV29-1|-
TGCAGCGTTGATTCTGGGGCTGGGGCCAACGTCCTGACTTTC
CSVDSGAGANVLTF
>few|TRBJ1-2|TRBV7-8|TRBD1
TGTGCCAGCAGCTTATCCCACCCGGACAGGGTGGAAGGCTACACCTTC
CASSLSHPDRVEGYTF
>-|TRBJ1-1|TRBV24-1|TRBD1
TGTGCCACCAGTGATTTTACGCTCCTCGGACAGGTGGGAACTGAAGCTTTCTTT
CATSDFTLLGQVGTEAFF
>-|TRBJ2-7|TRBV7-2|TRBD2
TGTGCCAGCAGCTTAGCGCGGGGGGGCTACGAGCAGTACTTC
CASSLARGGYEQYF
>few|TRBJ2-5|TRBV4-3|-
TGCGCCAGCAGCCAAGTAGCATACGAGACCCAGTACTTC
CASSQVAYETQYF
>many|TRBJ2-1|TRBV5-6|-
TGTGCCAGCAGCCTTTTTACGGACGGACCGGTCAATGAGCAGTTCTTC
CASSLFTDGPVNEQFF
>-|TRBJ1-4|TRBV20-1|-
TGCAGTGCTAGGGCTGCAGGTGGGGAAAAACTGTTTTTT
CSARAAGGEKLFF
>few|TRBJ1-1|TRBV4-2|-
TGTGCCAGCAGCCAAGATCCAGTGAACACTGAAGCTTTCTTT
CASSQDPVNTEAFF
>few|TRBJ2-7|TRBV5-1|TRBD2
TGCGCCAGCAGCTTGTGGGCTAGCGGAAGCTCCTACGAGCAGTACTTC
CASSLWASGSSYEQYF
>-|TRBJ2-2|TRBV2|-
TGTGCCAGCAGTGAAACCCTCACCGGGGAGCTGTTTTTT
CASSETLTGELFF
>few|TRBJ2-5|TRBV3-1|-
TGCCCAGATGTCCCAGCGGGCGAAGAGACCCAGTACTTC
CPDVPAGEETQYF
>few|TRBJ1-3|TRBV7-2|-
TGTGCCAGCAGCCCGTATTCTGCTGGAAACACCATATATTTT
CASSPYSAGNTIYF
>-|TRBJ2-1|TRBV20-1|TRBD2
TGCAGTGCTAGAGATTTGACTAGCGGGGGACATGAGCAGTTCTTC
CSARDLTSGGHEQFF
>few|TRBJ2-3|TRBV11-2|-
TGTGCCAGCAGCCCACCGAGGACTCTCACAGATACGCAGTATTTT
CASSPPRTLTDTQYF
>-|TRBJ1-5|TRBV28|-
TGTGCCAGCAGGGGCTCACGATCTTATAGCAATCAGCCCCAGCATTTT
CASRGSRSYSNQPQHF